Below, 19 T cell receptor beta chains from the same sample are listed, as sequenced in a study of blood T cell repertoires in COVID-19. Libraries were prepared by immunoSEQ multiplex PCR; TCRdb keeps only in-frame clonotypes and omits some of them. The sample shows about 410,000 clones, 80% to 90% of them seen only once. The sequenced material came from peripheral blood. These receptors all stem from a woman aged 25 to 45 with active or convalescent COVID-19.

This clone was detected a few times. The chain uses TRBV30 and TRBJ1-2; 8 bases match TRBD1. Germline V gene lookup returns CDR1 GTSNPN and CDR2 SVGIG (reference sequence). V shed 8 bases and J 3 bases; nucleotides not matched to a gene: 11. The CDR3 runs to 14 residues. CDR3 protein: CAQDRASRDYGYTF. The CDR3 DNA sequence: TGTGCCCAGGACAGGGCCTCGCGCGACTATGGCTACACCTTC.

The V call is TRBV30, the J call TRBJ1-5; D is uncertain. The ends were cut back, 5 bases at V and 7 bases at J, with 15 bases in the middle. CDR3 size: 13 residues. Per the germline V gene, CDR1 is GTSNPN and CDR2 is SVGIG (reference sequence). The CDR3: CAWDAGVGQPQHF. CDR3 coding DNA: TGTGCCTGGGATGCGGGCGTTGGCCAGCCCCAGCATTTT.

The rearrangement links TRBV6-5 to TRBJ2-7; 9 bases map to TRBD2. The ends lost 3 bases at V and 0 bases at J; junction bases unmatched: 6. The CDR3 runs to 16 residues. Germline V gives CDR1 MNHEY, CDR2 SVGAGI. CDR3 amino acids: CASSYTAGGSSYEQYF. CDR3 bases: TGTGCCAGCAGTTATACGGCGGGAGGGAGCTCCTACGAGCAGTACTTC.

V usage is TRBV18 and J usage is TRBJ2-1, with TRBD1 matching over 10 bases. The CDR3 is made up of 15 amino acids. Germline V gives CDR1 KGHSH, CDR2 LQKENI. Unmatched junction bases numbered 8, after V lost 4 bases and J lost 8 bases. CDR3 loop: CASSQAGTGVHEQFF. DNA for the CDR3: TGTGCCAGCTCACAAGCCGGGACAGGGGTTCATGAGCAGTTCTTC.

The V call is TRBV30, the J call TRBJ1-1, with no clear D. Germline lookup yields CDR1 GTSNPN and CDR2 SVGIG (reference sequence). The CDR3 covers 13 residues. V lost 7 bases to trimming and J lost 4 bases, with 16 bases between them. The CDR3 DNA reads as TGTGCCTATAGAACGGGTGGGTCCACTGAAGCTTTCTTT. This encodes CAYRTGGSTEAFF.

V is TRBV11-2 and J is TRBJ1-1, with 7 bases identical to TRBD1. The germline V gene encodes CDR1 SGHAT and CDR2 FQNNGV. Trimming removed 0 bases from V and 9 bases from J; junction bases left unmatched: 4. The CDR3 consists of 13 residues. The CDR3 loop is CASSLDPTGKAFF. In DNA, the CDR3 is TGTGCCAGCAGCTTAGATCCGACAGGGAAAGCTTTCTTT.

This clone was found once. This sequence joins TRBV19 and TRBJ1-6; 7 nucleotides line up with TRBD1. The CDR3 runs 16 residues. Germline CDR1 and CDR2: LNHDA and SQIVND (reference sequence). V was pared by 4 bases and J by 9 bases, with 12 bases of the junction left unmatched. CDR3: CASSSELTGLGSPLHF. CDR3 nucleotides: TGTGCCAGTAGTAGCGAACTGACAGGGTTGGGTTCACCCCTCCACTTT.

In its sample, this clone was seen once. DNA for the CDR3: TGTGCCAGTAGTATCACAGGGAGTGCCTACGAGCAGTACTTC. Protein product: CASSITGSAYEQYF. V usage is TRBV19 and J usage is TRBJ2-7; possible D gene TRBD1, 6 bases. The germline V gene has CDR1 LNHDA and CDR2 SQIVND (reference sequence). The CDR3 extends over 14 amino acids. V was cut by 3 bases and J by 2 bases, with 11 bases left in between.

This clone was detected only once. The rearrangement uses TRBV3-1 (or the pseudogene TRBV3-2) and TRBJ1-4, with 12 bases aligning to TRBD1. The germline CDR1 and CDR2 sequences are LGHDT and YNNKEL (reference sequence). The CDR3 runs 15 residues. After removal of 4 bases from V and 12 bases from J, the junction contained 9 bases not matched to a gene. In nucleotides, the CDR3 is TGTGCCAGCAGCCCGTCCGGGACAGGGGGCGAGCAACTGTTTTTT. Protein: CASSPSGTGGEQLFF.

CDR3 sequence reads: CASRPWQDTRATNEKLFF. CDR3 DNA: TGTGCCAGCAGGCCCTGGCAGGACACCCGAGCAACTAATGAAAAACTGTTTTTT. The chain couples TRBV2 to TRBJ1-4; TRBD1 might be the D (5 bases). V dropped 6 bases and J dropped 0 bases, with 20 bases sitting between them. Germline CDR1 is SNHLY and CDR2 is FYNNEI. The CDR3 consists of 18 residues.

This chain connects TRBV5-4 to TRBJ2-7; 10 nucleotides align to TRBD2. The V gene end was trimmed by 4 bases and the J gene end by 6 bases; junction bases not matched to a gene: 7. This CDR3 is 14 amino acids long. CDR1 is SGHNT and CDR2 is YYREEE in the germline V gene (reference sequence). This CDR3 is CASSPGLARGEQYF. In DNA, the CDR3 is TGTGCCAGCAGCCCGGGACTAGCGAGGGGCGAGCAGTACTTC.

The chain recombines TRBV5-4 with TRBJ1-1; the D gene is possibly TRBD1 (6 bases). CDR1 is SGHNT and CDR2 is YYREEE in the germline V gene (reference sequence). V gave up 4 bases and J gave up 1 base, with 8 bases separating them. This CDR3 is built from 13 residues. CDR3 amino acids: CASSGRGNTEAFF. As DNA, the CDR3 is TGTGCCAGCAGCGGCAGGGGGAACACTGAAGCTTTCTTT. The full variable domain, in which reference TRBV5-4 and TRBJ1-1 provide the parts outside the CDR3, is ETGVTQSPTHLIKTRGQQVTLRCSSQSGHNTVSWYQQALGQGPQFIFQYYREEENGRGNFPPRFSGLQFPNYSSELNVNALELDDSALYLCASSGRGNTEAFFGQGTRLTVV.

This rearrangement joins TRBV29-1 to TRBJ2-3, with D uncertain. CDR1 is SQVTM, CDR2 ANQGSEA, per germline. The CDR3 length is 12 residues. V lost 4 bases, J lost 4 bases, and 9 bases lay in between. The DNA of the CDR3 is TGCAGCGTTGTTCCTAGTTCAGATACGCAGTATTTT. It translates to CSVVPSSDTQYF.

The gene calls are TRBV4-1 and TRBJ2-5; maybe TRBD1 (6 bases). The CDR3 is 17 residues long. Germline CDR1 is MGHRA and CDR2 is YSYEKL. V gave up 3 bases and J gave up 5 bases, with 22 bases separating them. CDR3 bases: TGCGCCAGCAGCCAGATACTTACAGGGCCCACGCGGGAGACCCAGTACTTC. It encodes CASSQILTGPTRETQYF.

This chain uses TRBV19 with TRBJ1-2, with D hard to call. There are 14 residues in the CDR3. Germline lookup yields CDR1 LNHDA and CDR2 SQIVND (reference sequence). Trimming left V 6 bases short and J 3 bases short, with 14 bases between. CDR3 region: CASSPPRGDYGYTF. The CDR3 DNA is TGTGCCAGTAGCCCCCCTCGGGGTGACTATGGCTACACCTTC.

V is TRBV6-1 and J is TRBJ2-1; 12 nucleotides agree with TRBD2. Germline CDR1 MNHNS, CDR2 SASEGT. After removal of 4 bases from V and 0 bases from J, the junction contained 4 bases not matched to a gene. This CDR3 is 17 amino acids long. CDR3 DNA: TGTGCCAGCAGTGGGACTAGCGGGGAGAGCTCCTACAATGAGCAGTTCTTC. This codes for CASSGTSGESSYNEQFF.

This clone was counted once. The CDR3 reads CATKQIANTGELFF. DNA for the CDR3: TGTGCCACCAAACAGATAGCGAACACCGGGGAGCTGTTTTTT. The genes are TRBV10-3 and TRBJ2-2; D not resolved. With 10 bases removed from V and 0 bases from J, the gap between germline ends came to 12 bases. The CDR3 has 14 residues. Germline CDR1 ENHRY, CDR2 SYGVKD.

CDR3: CASSLSLGTGVRQYF. The CDR3 DNA reads as TGTGCCAGCAGCTTATCTCTAGGGACAGGGGTTCGGCAGTACTTC. V and J are TRBV7-9 and TRBJ2-7, with 10 bases lining up with TRBD1. The CDR3 loop spans 15 amino acids. V shed 2 bases and J 9 bases; nucleotides not matched to a gene: 10. The germline V gene encodes CDR1 SEHNR and CDR2 FQNEAQ (reference sequence).

The rearrangement links TRBV19 to TRBJ1-1; D remains ambiguous. The V end lost 4 bases, the J end lost 6 bases, and 9 bases lay between the germline ends. The CDR3 loop spans 12 amino acids. CDR1 LNHDA and CDR2 SQIVND come from the germline V gene (reference sequence). DNA for the CDR3: TGTGCCAGTAGTAGCAAAGAGTCTGAAGCTTTCTTT. Protein: CASSSKESEAFF.